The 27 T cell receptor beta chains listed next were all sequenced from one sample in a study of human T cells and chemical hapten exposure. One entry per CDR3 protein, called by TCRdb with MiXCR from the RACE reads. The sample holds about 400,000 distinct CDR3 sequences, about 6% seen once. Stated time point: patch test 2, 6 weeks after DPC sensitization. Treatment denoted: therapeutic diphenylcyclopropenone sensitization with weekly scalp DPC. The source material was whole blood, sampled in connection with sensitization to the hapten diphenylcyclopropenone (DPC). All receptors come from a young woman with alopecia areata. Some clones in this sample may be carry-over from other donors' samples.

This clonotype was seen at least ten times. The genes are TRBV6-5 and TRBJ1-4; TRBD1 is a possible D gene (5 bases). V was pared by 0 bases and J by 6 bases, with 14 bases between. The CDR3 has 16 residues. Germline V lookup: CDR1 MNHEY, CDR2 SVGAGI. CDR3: CASSYSLRPGDEKLFF. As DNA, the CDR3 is TGTGCCAGCAGTTACTCGCTTCGCCCGGGGGATGAAAAACTGTTTTTT.

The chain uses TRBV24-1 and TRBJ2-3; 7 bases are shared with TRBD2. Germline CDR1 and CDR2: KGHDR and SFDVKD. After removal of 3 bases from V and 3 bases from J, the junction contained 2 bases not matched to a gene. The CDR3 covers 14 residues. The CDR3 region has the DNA TGTGCCACCAGTGATGCCGGGGGGACAGATACGCAGTATTTT. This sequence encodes CATSDAGGTDTQYF.

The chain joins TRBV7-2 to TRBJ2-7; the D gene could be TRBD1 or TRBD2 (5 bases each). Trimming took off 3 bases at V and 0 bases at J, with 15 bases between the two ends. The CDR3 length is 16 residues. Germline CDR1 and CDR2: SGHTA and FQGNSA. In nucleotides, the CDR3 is TGTGCCAGCAGCTTTGTCTCGGGGCAGAGCTCCTACGAGCAGTACTTC. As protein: CASSFVSGQSSYEQYF.

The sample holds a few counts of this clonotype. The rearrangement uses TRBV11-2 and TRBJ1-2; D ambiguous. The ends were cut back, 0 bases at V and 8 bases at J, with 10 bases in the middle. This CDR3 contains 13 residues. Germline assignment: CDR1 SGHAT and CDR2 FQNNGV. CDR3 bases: TGTGCCAGCAGCTTAGAGTTGCTGGTAGGCTACACCTTC. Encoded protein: CASSLELLVGYTF. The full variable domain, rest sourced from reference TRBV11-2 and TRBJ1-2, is EAGVAQSPRYKIIEKRQSVAFWCNPISGHATLYWYQQILGQGPKLLIQFQNNGVVDDSQLPKDRFSAERLKGVDSTLKIQPAKLEDSAVYLCASSLELLVGYTFGSGTRLTVV.

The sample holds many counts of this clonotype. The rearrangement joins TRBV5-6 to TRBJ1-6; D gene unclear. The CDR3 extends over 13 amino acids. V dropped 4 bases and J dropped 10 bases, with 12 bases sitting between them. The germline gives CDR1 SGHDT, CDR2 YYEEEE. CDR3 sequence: CASSDISQSPLHF. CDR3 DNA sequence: TGTGCCAGCAGCGACATCAGCCAGTCACCCCTCCACTTT.

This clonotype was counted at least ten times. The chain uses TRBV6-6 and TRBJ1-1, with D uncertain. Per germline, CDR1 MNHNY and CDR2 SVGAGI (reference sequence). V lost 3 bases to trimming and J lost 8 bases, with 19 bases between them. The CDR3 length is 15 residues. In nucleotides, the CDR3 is TGTGCCAGCAGTTATTGGTCGGTTGGCGAGGAAGAAGCTTTCTTT. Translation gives CASSYWSVGEEEAFF.

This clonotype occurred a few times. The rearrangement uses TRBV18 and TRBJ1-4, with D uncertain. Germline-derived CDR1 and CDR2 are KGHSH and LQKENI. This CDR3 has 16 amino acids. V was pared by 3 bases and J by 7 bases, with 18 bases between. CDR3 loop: CASSPGGPRRGEKLFF. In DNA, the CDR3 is TGTGCCAGCTCACCGGGTGGACCCAGACGGGGTGAAAAACTGTTTTTT. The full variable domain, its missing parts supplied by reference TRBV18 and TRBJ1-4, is NAGVMQNPRHLVRRRGQEARLRCSPMKGHSHVYWYRQLPEEGLKFMVYLQKENIIDESGMPKERFSAEFPKEGPSILRIQQVVRGDSAAYFCASSPGGPRRGEKLFFGSGTQLSVL.

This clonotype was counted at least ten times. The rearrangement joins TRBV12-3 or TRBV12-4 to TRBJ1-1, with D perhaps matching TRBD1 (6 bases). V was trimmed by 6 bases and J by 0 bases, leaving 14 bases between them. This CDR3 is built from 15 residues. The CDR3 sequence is CASSPWGALNTEAFF. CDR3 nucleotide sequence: TGTGCCAGCAGCCCTTGGGGGGCTTTGAACACTGAAGCTTTCTTT.

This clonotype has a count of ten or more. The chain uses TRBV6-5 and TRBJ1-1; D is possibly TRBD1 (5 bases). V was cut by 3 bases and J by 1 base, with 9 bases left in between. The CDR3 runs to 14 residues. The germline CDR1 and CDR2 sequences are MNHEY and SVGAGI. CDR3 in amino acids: CASSYRGKNTEAFF. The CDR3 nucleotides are TGTGCCAGCAGTTATAGGGGAAAGAACACTGAAGCTTTCTTT.

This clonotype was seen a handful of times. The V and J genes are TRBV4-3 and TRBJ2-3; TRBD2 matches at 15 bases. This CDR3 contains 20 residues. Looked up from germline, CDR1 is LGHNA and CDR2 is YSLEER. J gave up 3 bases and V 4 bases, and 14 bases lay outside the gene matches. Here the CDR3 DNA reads TGCGCCAGCAGCCGTTTAGCGGGGACTAGCGGGGGGAGACATACAGATACGCAGTATTTT. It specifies CASSRLAGTSGGRHTDTQYF.

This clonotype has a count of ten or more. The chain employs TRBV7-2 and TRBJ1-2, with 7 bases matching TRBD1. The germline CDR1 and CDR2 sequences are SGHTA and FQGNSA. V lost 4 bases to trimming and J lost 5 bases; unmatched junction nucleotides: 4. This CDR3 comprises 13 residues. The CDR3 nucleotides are TGTGCCAGCAGCTCGGACAGGCTTTATGGCTACACCTTC. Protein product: CASSSDRLYGYTF.

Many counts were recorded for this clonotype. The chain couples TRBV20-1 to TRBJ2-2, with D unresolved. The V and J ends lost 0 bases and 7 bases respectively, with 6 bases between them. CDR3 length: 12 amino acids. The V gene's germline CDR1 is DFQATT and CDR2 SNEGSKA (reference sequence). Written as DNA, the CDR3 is TGCAGTGCTAGAGATTGGAGCGGGGAGCTGTTTTTT. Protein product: CSARDWSGELFF.

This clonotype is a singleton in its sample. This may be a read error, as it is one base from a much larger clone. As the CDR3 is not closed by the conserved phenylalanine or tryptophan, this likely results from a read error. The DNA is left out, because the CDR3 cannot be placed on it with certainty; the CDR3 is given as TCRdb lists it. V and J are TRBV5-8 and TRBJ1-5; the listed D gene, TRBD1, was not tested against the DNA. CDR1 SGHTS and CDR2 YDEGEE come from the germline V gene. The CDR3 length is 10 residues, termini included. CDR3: CASSSDPRAS.

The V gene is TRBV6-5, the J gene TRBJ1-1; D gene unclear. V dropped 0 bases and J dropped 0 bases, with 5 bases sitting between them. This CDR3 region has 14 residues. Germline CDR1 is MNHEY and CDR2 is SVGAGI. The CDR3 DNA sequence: TGTGCCAGCAGTTACTCCCCAGTGAACACTGAAGCTTTCTTT. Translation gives CASSYSPVNTEAFF.

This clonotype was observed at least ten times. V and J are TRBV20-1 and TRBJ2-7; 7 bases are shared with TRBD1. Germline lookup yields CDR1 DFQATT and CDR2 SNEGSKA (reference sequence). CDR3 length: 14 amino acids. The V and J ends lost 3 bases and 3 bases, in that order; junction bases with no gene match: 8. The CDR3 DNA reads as TGCAGTGCTAGGGGGACAGCCCGCGTCTACGAGCAGTACTTC. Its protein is CSARGTARVYEQYF.

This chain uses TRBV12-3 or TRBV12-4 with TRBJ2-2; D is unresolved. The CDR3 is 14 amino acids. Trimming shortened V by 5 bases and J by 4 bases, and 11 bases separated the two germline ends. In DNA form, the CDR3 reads TGTGCCAGCAGTGAACCCAGAGTCACCGGGGAGCTGTTTTTT. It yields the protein CASSEPRVTGELFF.

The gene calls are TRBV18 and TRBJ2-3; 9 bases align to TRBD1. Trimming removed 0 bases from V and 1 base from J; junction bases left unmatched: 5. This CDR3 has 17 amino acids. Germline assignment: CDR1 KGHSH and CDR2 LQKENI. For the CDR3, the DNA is TGTGCCAGCTCACCACCGAGGGGACAGGGACGCACAGATACGCAGTATTTT. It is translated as CASSPPRGQGRTDTQYF.

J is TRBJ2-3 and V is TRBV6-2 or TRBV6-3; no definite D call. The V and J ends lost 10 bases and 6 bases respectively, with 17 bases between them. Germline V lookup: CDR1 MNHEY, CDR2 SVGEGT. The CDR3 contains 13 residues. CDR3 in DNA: TGTGCCACCGACGACCCTCCCCTCGATACGCAGTATTTT. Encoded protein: CATDDPPLDTQYF.

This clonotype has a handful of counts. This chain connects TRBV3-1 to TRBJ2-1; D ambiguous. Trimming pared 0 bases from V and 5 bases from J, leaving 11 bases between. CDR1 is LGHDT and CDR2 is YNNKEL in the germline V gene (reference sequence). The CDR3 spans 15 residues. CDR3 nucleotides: TGTGCCAGCAGCCAAGACTTCGGGCGACACAATGAGCAGTTCTTC. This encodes CASSQDFGRHNEQFF.

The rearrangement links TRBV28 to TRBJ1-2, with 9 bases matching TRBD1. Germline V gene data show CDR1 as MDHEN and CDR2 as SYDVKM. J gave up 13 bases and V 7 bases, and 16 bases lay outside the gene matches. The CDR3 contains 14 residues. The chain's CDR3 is CASTPGTGLLKSTF. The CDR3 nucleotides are TGTGCCAGCACCCCCGGGACAGGGCTTCTGAAAAGCACCTTC.

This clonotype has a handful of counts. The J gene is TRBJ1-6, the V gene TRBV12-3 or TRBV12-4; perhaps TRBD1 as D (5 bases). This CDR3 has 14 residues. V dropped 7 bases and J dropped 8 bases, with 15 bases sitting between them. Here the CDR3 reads CASTQGGIDSPLHF. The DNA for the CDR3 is TGTGCCAGCACCCAGGGAGGGATTGATTCACCCCTCCACTTT.

The CDR3 bases are TGTGCCATCATGTCTTCCCTCGGGGGCACTGAAGCTTTCTTT. This sequence encodes CAIMSSLGGTEAFF. The gene calls are TRBV10-3 and TRBJ1-1; TRBD1 might be the D (5 bases). The germline CDR1 and CDR2 sequences are ENHRY and SYGVKD. The ends were cut back, 7 bases at V and 4 bases at J, with 16 bases in the middle. CDR3 size: 14 residues.

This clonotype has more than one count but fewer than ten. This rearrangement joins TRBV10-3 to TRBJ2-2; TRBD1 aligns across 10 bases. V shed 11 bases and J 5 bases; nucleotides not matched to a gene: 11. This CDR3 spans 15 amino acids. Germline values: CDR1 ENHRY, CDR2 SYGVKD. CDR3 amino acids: CAVLAGTGATGELFF. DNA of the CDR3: TGTGCCGTCTTGGCGGGGACAGGGGCTACCGGGGAGCTGTTTTTT.

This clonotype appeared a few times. The CDR3, as DNA: TGTGCCAGCAGTTTTGGGACAGCTAATTCACCCCTCCACTTT. It specifies CASSFGTANSPLHF. The J gene is TRBJ1-6, the V gene TRBV6-2 or TRBV6-3; 7 bases are a match to TRBD1. Germline V gene lookup returns CDR1 MNHEY and CDR2 SVGEGT. Trimming took 4 bases from V and 6 from J; bases not matched to a gene: 3. The CDR3 is made up of 14 amino acids.

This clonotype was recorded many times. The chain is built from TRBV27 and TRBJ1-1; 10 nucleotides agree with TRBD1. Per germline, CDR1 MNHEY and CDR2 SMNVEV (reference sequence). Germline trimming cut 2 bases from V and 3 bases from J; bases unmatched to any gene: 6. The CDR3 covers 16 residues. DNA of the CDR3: TGTGCCAGCAGTTTACAGGACAGGGGGAAGTACACTGAAGCTTTCTTT. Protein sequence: CASSLQDRGKYTEAFF.

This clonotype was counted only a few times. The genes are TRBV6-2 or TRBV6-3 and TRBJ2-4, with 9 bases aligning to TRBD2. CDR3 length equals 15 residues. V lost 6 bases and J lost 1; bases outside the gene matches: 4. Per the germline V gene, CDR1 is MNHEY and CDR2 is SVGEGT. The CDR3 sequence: CASRKRGAAKNIQYF. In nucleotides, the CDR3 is TGTGCCAGCAGGAAGCGGGGGGCGGCCAAAAACATTCAGTACTTC.

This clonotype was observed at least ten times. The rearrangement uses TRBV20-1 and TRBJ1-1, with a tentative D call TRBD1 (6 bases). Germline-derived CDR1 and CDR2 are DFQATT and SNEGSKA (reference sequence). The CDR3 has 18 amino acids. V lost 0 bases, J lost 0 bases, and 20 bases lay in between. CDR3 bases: TGCAGTGCTAGAGATCCGCTACAGGGAGCAAAAATGAACACTGAAGCTTTCTTT. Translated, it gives CSARDPLQGAKMNTEAFF.